This T cell receptor beta chain comes out of a study of blood T cell repertoires in COVID-19. About the research overall: Samples taken during acute and convalescent COVID-19 were collected in the United States, Italy and Spain. Sources were T cells, B-cell-depleted T cells, or PBMCs; the material itself was cDNA or gDNA.

CDR1 and CDR2 from the germline V gene are KGHSH and LQKENI. J was trimmed by 4 bases and V by 6 bases; bases with no gene match: 4. The CDR3 sequence is 15 residues long. As processed by the authors: The assay estimated nucleated cells by amplifying reference gene primers. This table comes from immunoSEQ multiplex PCR, and its TCRdb copy is limited to in-frame clones, with some not included. From that table come the V and J calls and clone size; the DNA was used to work out D and trimming. The sample holds 150,000 to 200,000 clones, 65% to 85% seen once. The chain has TRBV18 and TRBJ2-3; 13 positions match TRBD2. This TCR was recovered from an older woman who had recovered from COVID-19. Sequencing input: peripheral blood. The CDR3 spells CASSGTSGTPDTQYF. In DNA form, the CDR3 reads TGTGCCAGCTCCGGGACTAGCGGGACCCCAGATACGCAGTATTTT. Full variable domain (outside the CDR3, taken from reference TRBV18 and TRBJ2-3): NAGVMQNPRHLVRRRGQEARLRCSPMKGHSHVYWYRQLPEEGLKFMVYLQKENIIDESGMPKERFSAEFPKEGPSILRIQQVVRGDSAAYFCASSGTSGTPDTQYFGPGTRLTVL.